This TCR beta chain was found in a study of blood T cell repertoires in COVID-19. On the study more broadly: The analysed material was cDNA or gDNA that came from T cells, B-cell-depleted T cells, or PBMCs.

The germline V gene encodes CDR1 MGHRA and CDR2 YSYEKL. The ends were cut back, 1 base at V and 1 base at J, with 11 bases in the middle. The CDR3 extends over 15 amino acids. A single count supports this clone. The data were produced by immunoSEQ multiplex PCR, yet TCRdb's version contains in-frame clones alone and is incomplete. The sample carries approximately 180,000 clones, roughly 87% recorded once. The chain has TRBV4-1 and TRBJ2-7, with D perhaps TRBD2 (7 bases). The source is a human donor with acute COVID-19. The donor label of this sample is uncertain. The sequencing sample was made of PBMCs or T cells enriched from blood (not recorded which). CDR3 amino acids: CASSQVRGGSYEQYF. CDR3 sequence (DNA): TGCGCCAGCAGCCAAGTGAGGGGGGGTTCCTACGAGCAGTACTTC.